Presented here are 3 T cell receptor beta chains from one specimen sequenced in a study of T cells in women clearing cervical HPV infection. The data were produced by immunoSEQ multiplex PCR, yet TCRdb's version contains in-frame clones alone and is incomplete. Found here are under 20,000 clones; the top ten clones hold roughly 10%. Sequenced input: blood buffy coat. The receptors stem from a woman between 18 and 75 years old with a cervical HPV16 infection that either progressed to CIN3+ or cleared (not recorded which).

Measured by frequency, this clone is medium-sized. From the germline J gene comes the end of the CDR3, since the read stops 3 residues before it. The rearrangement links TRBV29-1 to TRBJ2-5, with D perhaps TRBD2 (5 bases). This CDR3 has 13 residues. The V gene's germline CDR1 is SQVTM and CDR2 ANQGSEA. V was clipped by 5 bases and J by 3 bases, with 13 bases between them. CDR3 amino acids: CSVSGKVEETQYF. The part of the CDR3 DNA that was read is TGCAGCGTTTCGGGGAAGGTGGAAGAGACC. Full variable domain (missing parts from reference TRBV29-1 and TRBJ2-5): SAVISQKPSRDICQRGTSLTIQCQVDSQVTMMFWYRQQPGQSLTLIATANQGSEATYESGFVIDKFPISRPNLTFSTLTVSNMSPEDSSIYLCSVSGKVEETQYFGPGTRLLVL.

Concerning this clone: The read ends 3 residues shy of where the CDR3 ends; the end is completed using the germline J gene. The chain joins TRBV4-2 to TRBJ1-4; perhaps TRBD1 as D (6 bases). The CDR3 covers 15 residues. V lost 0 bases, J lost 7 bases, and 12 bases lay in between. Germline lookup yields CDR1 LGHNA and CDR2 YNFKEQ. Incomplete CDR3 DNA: TGTGCCAGCAGCCAAGACAGGGGAGGTGGTGAAAAA. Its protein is CASSQDRGGGEK. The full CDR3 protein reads CASSQDRGGGEKLFF.

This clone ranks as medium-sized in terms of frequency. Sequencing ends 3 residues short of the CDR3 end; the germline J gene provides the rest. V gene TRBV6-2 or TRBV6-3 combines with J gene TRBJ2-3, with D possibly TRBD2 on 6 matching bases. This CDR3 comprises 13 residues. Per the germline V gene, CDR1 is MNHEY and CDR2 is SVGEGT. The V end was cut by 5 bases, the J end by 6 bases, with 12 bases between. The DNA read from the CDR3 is TGTGCCAGCAGTCCCCGCGGGGTGGATACG. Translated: CASSPRGVDT. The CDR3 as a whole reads CASSPRGVDTQYF.